This is a list of T cell receptor beta chains from one sample in a study of T cells in Graves' hyperthyroidism and ophthalmopathy. TCRdb re-analysed the multiplex PCR reads in MiXCR, keeping a single row per CDR3 protein. The sample lists approximately 870,000 distinct CDR3 sequences, 35% to 45% occurring once. Material for sequencing was blood. These receptors all come from a man between 18 and 29 years old with Graves' hyperthyroidism. Each CDR3 is given with its conserved first and last residue. The D gene is left open where the match is weak. Where a row states a size, it is once, few, many or the class of an expanded clone; other rows omit it.

size	V	D	J	CDR3	DNA
few	TRBV6-5	.	TRBJ2-7	CASSTGGYPDYEQYF	TGTGCCAGCAGTACCGGGGGATATCCCGACTACGAGCAGTACTTC
.	TRBV12-3/TRBV12-4	TRBD2	TRBJ2-2	CASSFLGRATGELFF	TGTGCCAGCAGTTTTCTCGGGAGGGCCACCGGGGAGCTGTTTTTT
once	TRBV4-3	.	TRBJ1-6	CASSQDGSAQYNSPLHF	TGCGCCAGCAGCCAAGACGGTTCGGCCCAGTATAATTCACCCCTCCACTTT
.	TRBV24-1	.	TRBJ2-5	CATRAGFGSGETQYF	TGTGCCACCCGTGCAGGGTTCGGGAGTGGAGAGACCCAGTACTTC
few	TRBV19	.	TRBJ1-1	CASSISSPVNTEAFF	TGTGCCAGTAGTATATCCTCGCCGGTGAACACTGAAGCTTTCTTT
.	TRBV15	.	TRBJ1-2	CATSVDGSYGYTF	TGTGCCACCAGCGTCGACGGATCCTATGGCTACACCTTC
.	TRBV7-9	TRBD1	TRBJ1-1	CASSSGQGLDTEAFF	TGTGCCAGCAGCTCTGGACAGGGGCTGGACACTGAAGCTTTCTTT
many	TRBV20-1	.	TRBJ2-2	CSARDSLDGELFF	TGCAGTGCTAGGGACAGCCTAGACGGGGAGCTGTTTTTT
many	TRBV24-1	TRBD1	TRBJ2-6	CATSLTGAGSANVLTF	TGTGCCACCAGCCTGACAGGGGCCGGATCGGCCAACGTCCTGACTTTC
many	TRBV2	.	TRBJ2-7	CASSDPVTYEQYF	TGTGCCAGCAGTGATCCGGTTACCTACGAGCAGTACTTC
.	TRBV5-6	.	TRBJ2-5	CASSYHRGLLQETQYF	TGTGCCAGCAGCTATCACAGGGGACTCCTCCAAGAGACCCAGTACTTC
many	TRBV6-5	.	TRBJ1-2	CASSSRDTYGYTF	TGTGCCAGCAGTTCCAGGGACACCTATGGCTACACCTTC
few	TRBV6-6	.	TRBJ1-1	CASRLDGSTEAFF	TGTGCCAGCAGGCTGGATGGAAGCACTGAAGCTTTCTTT
.	TRBV12-3/TRBV12-4	TRBD2	TRBJ2-5	CASRAGGKETQYF	TGTGCCAGCAGGGCGGGGGGGAAAGAGACCCAGTACTTC
many	TRBV2	TRBD1	TRBJ2-5	CASSLQGRQETQYF	TGTGCCAGCAGCCTACAGGGGCGCCAAGAGACCCAGTACTTC
.	TRBV6-5	TRBD1	TRBJ1-2	CASSYATGGKYGYTF	TGTGCCAGCAGTTACGCGACAGGGGGAAAGTATGGCTACACCTTC
many	TRBV10-3	TRBD1	TRBJ1-2	CAISAAGGDGYTF	TGTGCCATCAGTGCGGCAGGGGGCGACGGCTACACCTTC
.	TRBV20-1	TRBD2	TRBJ2-7	CSAETSGSVGTLYEQYF	TGCAGTGCTGAGACTAGCGGGAGTGTGGGGACCCTCTACGAGCAGTACTTC
.	TRBV12-3/TRBV12-4	TRBD1	TRBJ1-2	CASVLRDRDYGYTF	TGTGCTAGTGTCCTCCGGGACAGGGACTATGGCTACACCTTC
once	TRBV12-3/TRBV12-4	.	TRBJ1-1	CASSLWGGVEAFF	TGTGCCAGCAGTTTATGGGGAGGTGTTGAAGCTTTCTTT
few	TRBV19	.	TRBJ2-7	CASRGQTSSVYEQYF	TGTGCCAGTAGGGGACAGACTAGTTCAGTCTACGAGCAGTACTTC
once	TRBV2	.	TRBJ1-4	CASGGLADNTGGLNEKLFF	TGTGCCAGCGGGGGACTAGCGGACAACACCGGGGGCCTTAATGAAAAACTGTTTTTT
.	TRBV7-2	.	TRBJ2-7	CASMGLSGRQNFYEQYF	TGTGCCAGCATGGGACTCTCGGGACGGCAGAATTTCTACGAGCAGTACTTC
many	TRBV10-2	.	TRBJ2-5	CASTTDQRETQYF	TGCGCCAGCACTACCGACCAGCGGGAGACCCAGTACTTC
.	TRBV7-9	.	TRBJ1-1	CASSHGLERREGEAFF	TGTGCCAGCAGCCATGGGCTCGAACGTCGGGAGGGTGAAGCTTTCTTT
.	TRBV6-4	.	TRBJ1-2	CASSEFSRGGLGSYTF	TGTGCCAGCAGTGAGTTCAGCCGAGGTGGCCTAGGGAGCTACACCTTC
.	TRBV20-1	.	TRBJ2-5	CSARKGGETQYF	TGCAGTGCTAGGAAGGGAGGAGAGACCCAGTACTTC
many	TRBV9	.	TRBJ2-2	CASSVDRVTGELFF	TGTGCCAGCAGCGTAGATAGGGTCACCGGGGAGCTGTTTTTT
.	TRBV28	.	TRBJ1-1	CASTLGQAATEAFF	TGTGCCAGCACCCTGGGGCAGGCGGCCACTGAAGCTTTCTTT
.	TRBV25-1	TRBD2	TRBJ2-7	CASTSSGRAGEQYF	TGTGCCAGCACGTCTAGCGGGAGGGCCGGAGAGCAGTACTTC
few	TRBV6-1	TRBD1	TRBJ1-1	CASSEPRQGSTEAFF	TGTGCCAGCAGCGAACCGAGACAGGGGAGCACTGAAGCTTTCTTT
few	TRBV7-2	TRBD1	TRBJ2-7	CASRSGTGGSYEQYF	TGTGCCAGCAGATCCGGGACAGGGGGCTCCTACGAGCAGTACTTC